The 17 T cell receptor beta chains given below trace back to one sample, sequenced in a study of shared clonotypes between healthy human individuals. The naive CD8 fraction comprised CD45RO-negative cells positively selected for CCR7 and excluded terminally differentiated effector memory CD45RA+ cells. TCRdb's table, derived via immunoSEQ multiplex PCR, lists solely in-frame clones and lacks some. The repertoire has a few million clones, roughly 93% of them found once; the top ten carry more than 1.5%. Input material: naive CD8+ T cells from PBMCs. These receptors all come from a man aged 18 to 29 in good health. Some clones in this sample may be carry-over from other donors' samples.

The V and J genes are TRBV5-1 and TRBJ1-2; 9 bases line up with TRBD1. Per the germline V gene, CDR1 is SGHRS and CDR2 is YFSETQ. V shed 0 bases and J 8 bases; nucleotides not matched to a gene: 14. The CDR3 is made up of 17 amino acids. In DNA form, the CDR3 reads TGCGCCAGCAGCTTGGCTCTCCCGGGACAGGGCCCACGAGGCTACACCTTC. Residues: CASSLALPGQGPRGYTF. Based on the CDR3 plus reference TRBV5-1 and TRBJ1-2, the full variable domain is KAGVTQTPRYLIKTRGQQVTLSCSPISGHRSVSWYQQTPGQGLQFLFEYFSETQRNKGNFPGRFSGRQFSNSRSEMNVSTLELGDSALYLCASSLALPGQGPRGYTFGSGTRLTVV.

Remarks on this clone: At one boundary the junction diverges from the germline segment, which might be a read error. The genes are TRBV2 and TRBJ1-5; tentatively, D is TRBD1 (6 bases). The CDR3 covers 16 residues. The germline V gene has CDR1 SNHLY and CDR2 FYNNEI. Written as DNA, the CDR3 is TGTGCCAGCAGCGAAGTACTAAACAGGGCCAATCAGCCCCAGCATTTT. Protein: CASSEVLNRANQPQHF.

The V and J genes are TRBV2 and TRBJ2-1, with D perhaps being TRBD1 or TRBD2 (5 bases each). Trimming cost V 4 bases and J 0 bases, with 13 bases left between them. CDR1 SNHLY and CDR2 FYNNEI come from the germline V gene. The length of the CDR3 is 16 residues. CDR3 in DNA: TGTGCCAGCAGTGCAGGCGAGGGGAGCTCCTACAATGAGCAGTTCTTC. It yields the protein CASSAGEGSSYNEQFF. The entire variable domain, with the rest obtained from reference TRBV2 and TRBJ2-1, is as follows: EPEVTQTPSHQVTQMGQEVILRCVPISNHLYFYWYRQILGQKVEFLVSFYNNEISEKSEIFDDQFSVERPDGSNFTLKIRSTKLEDSAMYFCASSAGEGSSYNEQFFGPGTRLTVL.

This chain's CDR3 is CASSTRASGIYEQYF. In DNA, the CDR3 is TGTGCCAGTAGTACCAGGGCTAGCGGGATCTACGAGCAGTACTTC. This rearrangement joins TRBV19 to TRBJ2-7; the match to TRBD2 covers 9 bases. Per germline, CDR1 LNHDA and CDR2 SQIVND (reference sequence). V gave up 4 bases and J gave up 3 bases; unmatched junction bases: 7. CDR3 length: 15 residues. Full variable domain (outside the CDR3, taken from reference TRBV19 and TRBJ2-7): DGGITQSPKYLFRKEGQNVTLSCEQNLNHDAMYWYRQDPGQGLRLIYYSQIVNDFQKGDIAEGYSVSREKKESFPLTVTSAQKNPTAFYLCASSTRASGIYEQYFGPGTRLTVT.

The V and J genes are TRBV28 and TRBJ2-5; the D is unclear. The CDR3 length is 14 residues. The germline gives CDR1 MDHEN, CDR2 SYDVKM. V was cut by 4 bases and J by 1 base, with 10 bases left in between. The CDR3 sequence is CASSSPRTQETQYF. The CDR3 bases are TGTGCCAGCAGTTCACCCAGAACCCAAGAGACCCAGTACTTC.

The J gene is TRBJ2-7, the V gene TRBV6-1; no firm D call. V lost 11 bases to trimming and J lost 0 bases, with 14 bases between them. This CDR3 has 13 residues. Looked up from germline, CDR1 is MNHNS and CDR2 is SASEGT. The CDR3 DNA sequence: TGTGCCTGCAAGACACCCAACTCCTACGAGCAGTACTTC. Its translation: CACKTPNSYEQYF.

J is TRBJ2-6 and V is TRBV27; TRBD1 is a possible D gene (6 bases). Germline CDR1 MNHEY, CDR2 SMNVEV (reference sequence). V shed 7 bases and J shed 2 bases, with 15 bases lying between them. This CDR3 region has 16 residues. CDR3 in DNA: TGTGCCAGCACCCTTCAAGGGGGAGCTGGGGCCAACGTCCTGACTTTC. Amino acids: CASTLQGGAGANVLTF.

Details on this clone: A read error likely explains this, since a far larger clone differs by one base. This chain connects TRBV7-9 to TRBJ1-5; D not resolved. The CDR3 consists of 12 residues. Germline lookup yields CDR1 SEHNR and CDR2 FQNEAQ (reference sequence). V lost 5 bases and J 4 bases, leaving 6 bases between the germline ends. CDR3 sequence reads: CASSVGNQPQHF. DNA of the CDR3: TGTGCCAGCAGCGTCGGGAATCAGCCCCAGCATTTT.

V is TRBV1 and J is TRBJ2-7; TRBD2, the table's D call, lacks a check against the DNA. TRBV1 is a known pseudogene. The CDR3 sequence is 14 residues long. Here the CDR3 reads CTSVYTSGSYEQYF. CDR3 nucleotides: TGCACCAGCGTTTATACTAGCGGGAGCTACGAGCAGTACTTC.

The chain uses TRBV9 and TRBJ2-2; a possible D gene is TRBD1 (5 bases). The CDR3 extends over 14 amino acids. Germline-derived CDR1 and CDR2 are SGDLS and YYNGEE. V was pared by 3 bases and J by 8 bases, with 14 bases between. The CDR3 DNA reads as TGTGCCAGCAGCGACCCGACAGTCCCTGGGGAGCTGTTTTTT. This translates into CASSDPTVPGELFF.

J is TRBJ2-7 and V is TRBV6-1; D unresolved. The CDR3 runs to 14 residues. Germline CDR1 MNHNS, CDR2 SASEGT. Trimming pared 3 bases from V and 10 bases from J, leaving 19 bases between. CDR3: CASSDRLEVDRQYF. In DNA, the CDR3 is TGTGCCAGCAGTGACCGCCTCGAGGTAGATCGTCAGTACTTC.

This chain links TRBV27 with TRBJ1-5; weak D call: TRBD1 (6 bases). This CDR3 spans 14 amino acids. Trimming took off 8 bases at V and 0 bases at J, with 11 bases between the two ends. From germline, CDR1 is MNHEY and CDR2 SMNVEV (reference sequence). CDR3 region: CASGMTGSNQPQHF. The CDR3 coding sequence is TGTGCCAGCGGCATGACAGGTAGCAATCAGCCCCAGCATTTT.

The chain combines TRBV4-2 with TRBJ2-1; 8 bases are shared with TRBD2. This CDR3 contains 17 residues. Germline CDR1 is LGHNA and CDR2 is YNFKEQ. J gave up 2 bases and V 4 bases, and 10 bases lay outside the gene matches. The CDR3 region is CASSPDLTSETYNEQFF. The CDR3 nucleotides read TGTGCCAGCAGCCCCGATCTGACTAGCGAGACCTACAATGAGCAGTTCTTC.

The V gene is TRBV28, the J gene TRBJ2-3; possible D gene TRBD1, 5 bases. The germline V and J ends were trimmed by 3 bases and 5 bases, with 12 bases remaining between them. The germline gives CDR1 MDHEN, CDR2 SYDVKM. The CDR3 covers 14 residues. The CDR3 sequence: CASSLWLTGDTQYF. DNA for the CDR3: TGTGCCAGCAGTTTGTGGCTAACAGGAGATACGCAGTATTTT.

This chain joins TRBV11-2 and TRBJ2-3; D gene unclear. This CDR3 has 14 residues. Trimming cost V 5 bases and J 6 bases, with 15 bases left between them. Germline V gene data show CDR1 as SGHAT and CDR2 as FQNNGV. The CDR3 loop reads CASSAGPPSDTQYF. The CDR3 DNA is TGTGCCAGCAGCGCCGGACCGCCCTCGGATACGCAGTATTTT. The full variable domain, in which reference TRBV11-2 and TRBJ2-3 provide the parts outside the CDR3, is EAGVAQSPRYKIIEKRQSVAFWCNPISGHATLYWYQQILGQGPKLLIQFQNNGVVDDSQLPKDRFSAERLKGVDSTLKIQPAKLEDSAVYLCASSAGPPSDTQYFGPGTRLTVL.

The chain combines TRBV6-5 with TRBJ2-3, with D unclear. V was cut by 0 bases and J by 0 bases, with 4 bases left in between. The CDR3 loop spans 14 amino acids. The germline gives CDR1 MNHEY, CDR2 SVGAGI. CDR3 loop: CASSYSVSTDTQYF. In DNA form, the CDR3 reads TGTGCCAGCAGTTACTCTGTGAGCACAGATACGCAGTATTTT.

The CDR3 region has the DNA TGTGCCAGCAGTTATGTTTCCGAGCAGTTCTTC. Protein product: CASSYVSEQFF. The V call is TRBV6-5, the J call TRBJ2-1, with D unclear. V lost 3 bases and J lost 10, with 7 bases in between. The CDR3 is 11 residues long. In germline, CDR1 is MNHEY, CDR2 SVGAGI.